A selection of T cell receptor beta chains follows, all from one sample in a study of T cell repertoires in cytomegalovirus infection. TCRdb recomputed calls from the reads with MiXCR, one row per CDR3 protein. Of roughly 230,000 distinct CDR3 sequences in the sample, 10% to 15% were seen once. Input material: PBMCs. The receptors derive from a human donor in good health (CMV status not recorded). Some clones in this sample may be carry-over from other donors' samples. Both conserved end residues are part of each CDR3. Fields, in order: V gene, D gene, J gene, clone size, CDR3 length, CDR3 protein, CDR3 DNA. The D gene is left open where the match is weak. Clone sizes are given selectively: once, few, many, or a class where the clone is expanded.

>TRBV6-2/TRBV6-3|NA|TRBJ1-2|many|11
CASSPFAGYTF
TGTGCCAGCAGCCCATTTGCCGGCTACACCTTC
>TRBV7-2|NA|TRBJ1-1|many|15
CASSPLGNSHTEAFF
TGTGCCAGCAGCCCCTTGGGAAACTCCCACACTGAAGCTTTCTTT
>TRBV20-1|NA|TRBJ2-7|few|15
CSASGQGGLAGQQYF
TGCAGTGCTTCCGGACAGGGAGGGCTAGCGGGCCAGCAGTACTTC
>TRBV6-6|NA|TRBJ2-7|few|15
CASSSPGPRSYEQYF
TGTGCCAGCAGTTCGCCGGGACCAAGATCCTACGAGCAGTACTTC
>TRBV7-2|TRBD2|TRBJ2-3|many|14
CASSSGLAVDTQYF
TGTGCCAGCAGCTCAGGACTAGCAGTAGATACGCAGTATTTT
>TRBV6-1|TRBD1|TRBJ2-2|few|13
CASGDSNTGELFF
TGTGCCAGCGGGGACAGCAACACCGGGGAGCTGTTTTTT
>TRBV28|NA|TRBJ1-2|NA|13
CASRTGANYGYTF
TGTGCCAGCAGAACCGGGGCTAACTATGGCTACACCTTC
>TRBV5-1|NA|TRBJ1-5|many|23
CASSQEDRVTGPGGIYSNQPQHF
TGCGCCAGCAGCCAGGAAGATAGAGTGACGGGACCTGGGGGAATTTATAGCAATCAGCCCCAGCATTTT
>TRBV12-3/TRBV12-4|TRBD2|TRBJ2-1|NA|15
CASTLHSGTRGEQFF
TGTGCCAGCACCTTACACAGCGGGACCCGGGGAGAGCAGTTCTTC
>TRBV6-1|NA|TRBJ2-3|few|17
CASSPGGGSSIPDTQYF
TGTGCCAGCAGCCCTGGGGGCGGGAGCTCGATCCCAGATACGCAGTATTTT
>TRBV7-2|TRBD2|TRBJ2-1|many|15
CASSLDSGGYNEQFF
TGTGCCAGCAGCTTAGACAGCGGGGGCTACAATGAGCAGTTCTTC
>TRBV14|TRBD1|TRBJ2-5|NA|13
CASSVDREETQYF
TGTGCCAGCAGCGTGGACAGGGAAGAGACCCAGTACTTC
>TRBV4-2|NA|TRBJ2-5|few|14
CASSQERLQETQYF
TGTGCCAGCAGCCAAGAAAGACTACAAGAGACCCAGTACTTC
>TRBV6-2/TRBV6-3|NA|TRBJ2-7|many|14
CASSHDRSSYEQYF
TGTGCCAGCAGTCACGACAGGAGCTCCTACGAGCAGTACTTC
>TRBV7-2|NA|TRBJ1-1|few|14
CASSLKTERAEAFF
TGTGCCAGCAGCTTAAAGACAGAAAGAGCTGAAGCTTTCTTT
>TRBV11-2|NA|TRBJ2-5|many|14
CASSFTSGRETQYF
TGTGCCAGCAGCTTCACTTCCGGGCGAGAGACCCAGTACTTC
>TRBV6-6|TRBD2|TRBJ2-1|many|16
CASSYSLAGGSYEQFF
TGTGCCAGCAGTTACTCGCTAGCGGGAGGCTCTTATGAGCAGTTCTTC
>TRBV5-5|TRBD2|TRBJ2-3|NA|17
CASSLRGGGASTDTQYF
TGTGCCAGCAGCTTGCGCGGGGGGGGAGCTAGCACAGATACGCAGTATTTT
>TRBV6-5|NA|TRBJ1-1|many|15
CASSYTSTGNTEAFF
TGTGCCAGCAGTTACACTTCGACAGGGAACACTGAAGCTTTCTTT
>TRBV7-2|TRBD2|TRBJ2-7|many|15
CASSLRLAGAYEQYF
TGTGCCAGCAGCTTGAGACTAGCGGGAGCGTACGAGCAGTACTTC
>TRBV29-1|TRBD1|TRBJ1-2|many|13
CSVDRGPPHGYTF
TGCAGCGTGGACAGGGGGCCTCCACATGGCTACACCTTC
>TRBV7-9|TRBD2|TRBJ2-2|many|16
CASRGSAGASTGELFF
TGTGCCAGCAGGGGATCAGCGGGAGCGAGCACCGGGGAGCTGTTTTTT
>TRBV7-2|NA|TRBJ2-2|many|14
CASRGTEITGELFF
TGTGCCAGCAGGGGTACAGAAATCACCGGGGAGCTGTTTTTT
>TRBV5-1|TRBD2|TRBJ2-7|NA|15
CASSLSPSGPYEQYF
TGCGCCAGCAGCCTCTCGCCTAGCGGACCATACGAGCAGTACTTC
>TRBV6-1|TRBD2|TRBJ2-6|many|16
CASSRSGGRGANVLTF
TGTGCCAGCAGTCGTTCGGGGGGGCGCGGGGCCAACGTCCTGACTTTC
>TRBV6-2/TRBV6-3|TRBD2|TRBJ2-5|many|16
CASRTLAGENQETQYF
TGTGCCAGCAGAACTCTAGCGGGGGAGAATCAAGAGACCCAGTACTTC
>TRBV4-1|NA|TRBJ2-6|many|18
CASSQESSRLGGANVLTF
TGCGCCAGCAGCCAAGAATCGTCCCGTTTAGGCGGGGCCAACGTCCTGACTTTC
>TRBV5-4|NA|TRBJ1-2|NA|13
CASSSKGGTDYTF
TGTGCCAGCAGCAGTAAGGGTGGTACGGACTACACCTTC
>TRBV7-6|NA|TRBJ2-1|many|16
CASSPNWESSYNEQFF
TGTGCCAGCAGCCCCAACTGGGAGAGCTCCTACAATGAGCAGTTCTTC
>TRBV12-3/TRBV12-4|TRBD1|TRBJ2-5|many|13
CASSLDRAKTQYF
TGTGCCAGCAGCCTGGACAGGGCGAAGACCCAGTACTTC
>TRBV4-3|TRBD1|TRBJ1-1|many|16
CASSQAGRGRDTEAFF
TGCGCCAGCAGCCAAGCGGGCAGGGGGCGGGACACTGAAGCTTTCTTT
>TRBV11-3|TRBD1|TRBJ1-2|NA|15
CASSLAGGGGDGYTF
TGTGCCAGCAGCTTGGCAGGGGGCGGGGGCGATGGCTACACCTTC
>TRBV7-2|TRBD2|TRBJ2-1|many|14
CASTLLAGTAGQFF
TGTGCCAGCACCCTACTAGCGGGAACCGCGGGGCAGTTCTTC
>TRBV20-1|TRBD1|TRBJ1-5|few|15
CSATQTGVSNQPQHF
TGCAGTGCTACCCAGACAGGGGTGAGCAATCAGCCCCAGCATTTT
>TRBV29-1|NA|TRBJ1-2|few|13
CSVEDGTDYGYTF
TGCAGCGTTGAAGACGGGACGGACTATGGCTACACCTTC
>TRBV7-2|TRBD2|TRBJ2-3|many|18
CASSPRTSGGRGVDTQYF
TGTGCCAGCAGCCCCCGGACTAGCGGGGGGCGGGGGGTTGATACGCAGTATTTT
>TRBV5-1|NA|TRBJ2-6|NA|16
CASSLGWVSGANVLTF
TGCGCCAGCAGCTTGGGTTGGGTCTCTGGGGCCAACGTCCTGACTTTC
>TRBV6-2/TRBV6-3|NA|TRBJ2-2|many|16
CASSRSLQRGLGELFF
TGTGCCAGCAGTCGTTCCTTGCAAAGGGGTTTGGGGGAGCTGTTTTTT
>TRBV7-2|TRBD2|TRBJ2-3|many|16
CASSSAGGRTTDTQYF
TGTGCCAGCAGCTCAGCCGGCGGGAGAACCACAGATACGCAGTATTTT
>TRBV28|TRBD2|TRBJ2-7|many|12
CASSATSGIKYF
TGTGCCAGCAGCGCGACTAGCGGGATTAAGTACTTC
>TRBV7-3|NA|TRBJ1-1|many|15
CASSSQRGLNTEAFF
TGTGCCAGCAGCTCACAGCGGGGGCTGAACACTGAAGCTTTCTTT
>TRBV6-2/TRBV6-3|NA|TRBJ2-7|many|13
CASRPPSDYEQYF
TGTGCCAGCAGGCCTCCCAGTGACTACGAGCAGTACTTC
>TRBV29-1|NA|TRBJ1-2|NA|12
CSVEEARYGYTF
TGCAGCGTTGAAGAGGCCAGGTATGGCTACACCTTC
>TRBV7-2|NA|TRBJ2-5|many|13
CASSGGRLETQYF
TGTGCCAGCAGTGGGGGGCGCCTCGAGACCCAGTACTTC
>TRBV2|TRBD1|TRBJ1-1|NA|15
CASSANRDRDTEAFF
TGTGCCAGCAGTGCAAACCGGGACAGGGACACTGAAGCTTTCTTT
>TRBV12-3/TRBV12-4|NA|TRBJ2-7|many|11
CASSSGYEQYF
TGTGCCAGCAGCTCGGGGTACGAGCAGTACTTC
>TRBV6-5|NA|TRBJ1-2|few|13
CASRRTADYGYTF
TGTGCCAGCAGAAGGACAGCCGACTATGGCTACACCTTC
>TRBV29-1|TRBD2|TRBJ2-1|many|15
CSVEKVGRETNEQFF
TGCAGCGTTGAAAAGGTGGGGCGGGAGACCAATGAGCAGTTCTTC